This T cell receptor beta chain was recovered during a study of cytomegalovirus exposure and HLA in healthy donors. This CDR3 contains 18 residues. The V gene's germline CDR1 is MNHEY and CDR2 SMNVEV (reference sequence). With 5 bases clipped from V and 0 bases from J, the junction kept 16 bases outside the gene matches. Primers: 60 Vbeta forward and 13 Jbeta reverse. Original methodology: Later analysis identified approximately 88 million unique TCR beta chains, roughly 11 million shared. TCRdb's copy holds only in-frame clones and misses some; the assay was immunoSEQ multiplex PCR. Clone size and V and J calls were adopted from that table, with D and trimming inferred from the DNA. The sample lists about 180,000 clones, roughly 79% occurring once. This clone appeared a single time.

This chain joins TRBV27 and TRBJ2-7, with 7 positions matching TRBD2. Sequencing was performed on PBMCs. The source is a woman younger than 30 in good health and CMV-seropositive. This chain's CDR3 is CASSPLRGRAGSSYEQYF. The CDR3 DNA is TGTGCCAGCAGTCCCCTGAGGGGTCGAGCGGGGAGCTCCTACGAGCAGTACTTC.